This T cell receptor (beta chain) was captured in a study of human versus mouse CDR3 diversity and MHC coevolution. As for the study in general: Reportedly, immunoSEQ detects one in 200,000 T cells with minimized PCR bias.

Naive CD4 T cells were sorted as CD45RO-negative, CD62L-positive. This CDR3 is built from 11 residues. Germline CDR1 is MNHNY and CDR2 is SVGAGI (reference sequence). The germline V and J ends were trimmed by 6 bases and 3 bases, with 5 bases remaining between them. TCRdb's table, derived via immunoSEQ multiplex PCR, lists solely in-frame clones and lacks some. This table has about 77,000 clones, around 92% appearing once. This clonotype was obtained from a person aged 30-70 years in good health. The gene calls are TRBV6-6 and TRBJ1-2; possible D gene TRBD1, 5 bases. Material for sequencing was naive CD4+ T cells from blood. Sample subset: CD45RO-negative CD62L-positive naive CD4 T cells. The DNA of the CDR3 is TGTGCCAGCAGACAGGACTATGGCTACACCTTC. Translated, it gives CASRQDYGYTF.